This T cell receptor (beta chain) was profiled in a study of blood T cells in healthy people across ages. Findings of the study overall: Comparison with aged donors showed that long-lived donors had more naive CD4+ cells and higher diversity.

As to this clonotype: Its target is not known.

The CDR3 contains 15 residues. Germline V gene data show CDR1 as SGHTA and CDR2 as FQGNSA. The V segment lost 1 base and the J segment 5 bases; nucleotides outside the gene matches: 5. Sample-barcoded 5' priming and a J-beta primer mix drove a second PCR of about 6 to 12 cycles. MiXCR was run by TCRdb on the 5' RACE reads, yielding one entry per CDR3 protein. Of a few hundred thousand distinct CDR3 sequences listed, 25% to 30% are singletons. The TCR comes from an older woman in good health. The sample consisted of blood. The chain carries TRBV7-2 and TRBJ1-5; 7 positions agree with TRBD1. CDR3 DNA: TGTGCCAGCAGCTTAGGGCAGGGGGGCGATCAGCCCCAGCATTTT. This gives the protein CASSLGQGGDQPQHF.